The 13 T cell receptor beta chains listed next were all sequenced from one sample in a study of early stage breast cancer tumors. Using immunoSEQ multiplex PCR, the repertoire was profiled, and TCRdb retains in-frame clones only, with some absent. The table has tens of thousands of clones, 55% to 75% seen once. The sequenced sample was blood. The origin of the receptors is a person aged 50 to 59 with breast cancer.

The rearrangement joins TRBV19 to TRBJ2-2; TRBD2 is a possible D gene (6 bases). Per germline, CDR1 LNHDA and CDR2 SQIVND (reference sequence). This CDR3 region has 14 residues. V lost 5 bases and J 5 bases, leaving 12 bases between the germline ends. The CDR3 nucleotides are TGTGCCAGTAGTGTGGGGAGGAGGACCGGGGAGCTGTTTTTT. Protein product: CASSVGRRTGELFF.

A remark on this clone: The junction shows a germline mismatch at one end, possibly a read error. The chain couples TRBV7-7 to TRBJ2-6, with 12 nucleotides matching TRBD2. Per germline, CDR1 SSHAT and CDR2 FNYEAQ (reference sequence). CDR3 size: 19 residues. The CDR3: CASSQEFGLAGTGANVLTF. CDR3 in DNA: TGTGCTAGCAGCCAAGAATTTGGACTAGCGGGAACTGGGGCCAACGTCCTGACTTTC. Filled out from reference TRBV7-7 and TRBJ2-6, the complete variable domain reads GAGVSQSPRYKVTKRGQDVTLRCDPISSHATLYWYQQALGQGPEFLTYFNYEAQPDKSGLPSDRFSAERPEGSISTLTIQRTEQRDSAMYRCASSQEFGLAGTGANVLTFGAGSRLTVL.

This clone has a single count. The DNA for the CDR3 is TGTGCCAGCAGCTTAGGATCGACGGGGACCCAGTACTTC. Its translation is CASSLGSTGTQYF. The chain has TRBV7-3 and TRBJ2-5; D gene unclear. The CDR3 length is 13 residues. Germline V gene lookup returns CDR1 SGHTA and CDR2 FQGTGA. V lost 2 bases, J lost 7 bases, and 11 bases lay in between.

The chain combines TRBV9 with TRBJ2-3; D not resolved. Germline loops: CDR1 SGDLS, CDR2 YYNGEE. With 0 bases removed from V and 4 bases from J, the gap between germline ends came to 6 bases. This CDR3 region has 13 residues. CDR3 sequence reads: CASSVAFADTQYF. The CDR3 coding sequence is TGTGCCAGCAGCGTAGCTTTCGCAGATACGCAGTATTTT.

The sample holds one count of this clone. This chain joins TRBV7-2 and TRBJ2-3; 8 bases match TRBD2. The CDR3 sequence is 15 residues long. Germline V gives CDR1 SGHTA, CDR2 FQGNSA. After removal of 0 bases from V and 8 bases from J, the junction contained 7 bases not matched to a gene. The CDR3 nucleotides read TGTGCCAGCAGCTTAGCGCCGGGGGGGCTTGGTACGCAGTATTTT. Protein sequence: CASSLAPGGLGTQYF.

The rearrangement uses TRBV27 and TRBJ1-5; tentatively, D is TRBD1 (5 bases). V was shortened by 5 bases and J by 7 bases, with 18 bases between the two germline ends. The CDR3 covers 15 residues. Germline CDR1 is MNHEY and CDR2 is SMNVEV (reference sequence). CDR3 residues: CASSPAEGLGQPQHF. CDR3 bases: TGTGCCAGCAGTCCCGCCGAGGGACTGGGACAGCCCCAGCATTTT.

This rearrangement joins TRBV6-5 to TRBJ2-3; 7 bases fit TRBD2. With 6 bases clipped from V and 7 bases from J, the junction kept 13 bases outside the gene matches. The CDR3 runs to 15 residues. Germline V gene lookup returns CDR1 MNHEY and CDR2 SVGAGI. In nucleotides, the CDR3 is TGTGCCAGCAGCCCGCCGGGGAGGGGTGGGAATACGCAGTATTTT. Its protein is CASSPPGRGGNTQYF.

V is TRBV29-1 and J is TRBJ1-2; 7 nucleotides line up with TRBD1. The germline gives CDR1 SQVTM, CDR2 ANQGSEA. The J segment lost 7 bases and the V segment lost 0 bases, leaving 5 bases of the junction unmatched. The CDR3 sequence is 13 residues long. The CDR3 loop reads CSVEEGGGGGYTF. The DNA of the CDR3 is TGCAGCGTTGAAGAAGGGGGCGGTGGTGGCTACACCTTC.

The V and J genes are TRBV6-5 and TRBJ2-3; weak D call: TRBD2 (6 bases). Germline V gives CDR1 MNHEY, CDR2 SVGAGI. V was shortened by 4 bases and J by 2 bases, with 13 bases between the two germline ends. This CDR3 contains 15 residues. CDR3 sequence reads: CASSSLARNTDTQYF. Written as DNA, the CDR3 is TGTGCCAGCAGTTCACTAGCCCGGAACACAGATACGCAGTATTTT.

This chain joins TRBV12-1 and TRBJ2-7; the table gives TRBD2 as D, unverified against the DNA. TRBV12-1 is a pseudogene. This CDR3 has 14 amino acids. The CDR3 sequence: CASSIRTSRYEQYF. CDR3 sequence (DNA): TGTGCCAGCAGCATTCGGACTAGCCGGTACGAGCAGTACTTC.

The chain employs TRBV5-3 and TRBJ2-3; no reliable D call. TRBV5-3 is an ORF; its function is uncertain. The CDR3 totals 15 residues. V lost 0 bases, J lost 1 base, and 9 bases lay in between. This CDR3 is CARSLARKCTDTQYF. The CDR3 DNA is TGTGCCAGAAGCTTGGCCAGGAAGTGCACAGATACGCAGTATTTT.

The chain carries TRBV25-1 and TRBJ2-1; D is possibly TRBD2 (5 bases). The CDR3 is made up of 16 amino acids. The germline gives CDR1 MGHDK, CDR2 SYGVNS. V was trimmed by 1 base and J by 4 bases, leaving 14 bases between them. The CDR3 protein is CASSESGIGRYNEQFF. The CDR3 nucleotides read TGTGCCAGCAGTGAATCGGGGATTGGACGGTACAATGAGCAGTTCTTC.

This chain uses TRBV9 with TRBJ2-5, with 8 bases that match TRBD2. Germline values: CDR1 SGDLS, CDR2 YYNGEE. The V and J ends lost 2 bases and 5 bases, in that order; junction bases with no gene match: 8. The length of the CDR3 is 15 residues. CDR3 nucleotide sequence: TGTGCCAGCAGCGTTTCTAGCGGGCTTGGGGAGACCCAGTACTTC. Protein product: CASSVSSGLGETQYF. The complete variable domain, with remaining parts taken from reference TRBV9 and TRBJ2-5, reads DSGVTQTPKHLITATGQRVTLRCSPRSGDLSVYWYQQSLDQGLQFLIQYYNGEERAKGNILERFSAQQFPDLHSELNLSSLELGDSALYFCASSVSSGLGETQYFGPGTRLLVL.